This T cell receptor (beta chain) comes out of a study of cytomegalovirus exposure and HLA in healthy donors (dated by TCRdb to between 2016 and 2019). Regarding the study in general: An earlier analysis of 587 of the donors reported 250 to 350 Gb of sequence data and 117 million unique TCR beta sequences from 150 million to 200 million T cells. In addition to the first cohort of 666 subjects, a separate validation cohort of 120 different subjects was used. An early release covering roughly 600 HLA-typed donors comprised about 300 gigabases of sequencing data and 85 million to 100 million unique TCR sequences. Of the 350 to 450 genotyped donors, 65% to 90% were placed in the genetic ancestry cluster associated with self-reported Caucasian donors. Using immunosequencing, the study profiled T cell repertoires from about 610 subjects and related those repertoires to cytomegalovirus serostatus. In a later genetic analysis, genome-wide SNP genotypes for about 55% of the roughly 670 donors were used, and that subset was treated as a discovery cohort. The number of donors typed differed by locus, with 629-630 for A, B, C, DRB1 and DQB1, roughly 520 for DQA1, about 610 for DPA1, and some 450 for DPB1. The later analysis used no new phenotypic data to find candidate immune exposures, relying instead on TCR beta sequences and their occurrence across donors. All discovery cohort repertoires had been generated using a single sequencing platform. HLA typing included class I and class II loci at four-digit resolution. High-throughput TCR immunosequencing, statistical association of individual TCRs with disease status, and machine learning were combined to predict cytomegalovirus infection status. Donor age, sex, ethnicity and CMV serostatus were collected together with the repertoire data. In a later analysis, previously published TCR beta repertoires from 670 or so donors were re-analyzed and high-resolution HLA genotyping was added so that TCR occurrence patterns could be studied. An earlier analysis of 587 of the donors applied high-throughput TCR beta sequencing to assess whether each TCR beta V gene segment acted as functional or pseudogenic. The aim of the study was to test whether cataloging public T cell receptors could identify signatures of past pathogen exposure. Because of strong linkage in the cohort, roughly 5 DR-DQ haplotypes were treated as single units for association and clustering. Among about 410 genotyped donors of the cohort, an average of approximately 220,000 unique TCR beta nucleotide sequences was sequenced per donor, of which 15% to 20% were non-productive.

In total, approximately 610 healthy bone marrow donors made up the cohort. All cohort members were sampled while nominally healthy, although unrecorded immune exposures were likely present. The donor was CMV seropositive and belonged to the group of 250 to 350 seropositive cohort members. A peripheral blood sample was provided by each donor, and peripheral blood mononuclear cells were used for TCR beta sequencing. The Qiagen DNeasy Blood Extraction Kit was used to extract genomic DNA from the blood cell samples. Here is what the overall study found, with its caveats: Immune exposure information for the cohort was limited to CMV serostatus. A further reported finding was that TCR beta sequences accurately predicted the HLA-A and HLA-B alleles for most subjects in the first cohort. Compared with the approximately 720-donor mean, donors in an Asian-associated ancestry cluster had fewer N-insertions in productive TCRs, according to a later genetic analysis. Because counts were too low, some 17 rarely observed V segments, including chromosome 9 orphons, were excluded from the earlier analysis of 587 of the donors. In a later genetic analysis, a missense DCLRE1C variant was associated with V-gene and J-gene trimming of TCR beta chains, and the association was replicated in an independent cohort. Some IMGT-functional V segments, including TRBV6-2 and TRBV6-3, could not be told apart with the 87-base-pair reads, so those segments were excluded. Cytomegalovirus status was reported to be diagnosed by the classifier with high specificity and sensitivity in both the original and validation cohorts. A total of fewer than 200 TCR beta chains were listed by the study as associated with cytomegalovirus. When HLA alleles, especially DR and DQ, strongly co-occurred, TCR associations were difficult to assign to individual alleles. In a later analysis, TCR association rates were found to vary across HLA loci, with the most associated TCRs seen for DRB1 alleles and the fewest for HLA-C alleles. A later analysis found that most CMV-associated TCR beta chains appeared HLA-restricted, with HLA associations seemingly driven largely by CMV exposure. In a later analysis, HLA-associated TCR beta chains were found to be more clonally expanded and to have lower generation probabilities than equally common non-associated chains. A cluster of highly shared sequence variants was judged likely to be a technical artifact of the sequencing pipeline. In a later analysis, several top co-occurrence clusters were reported to appear linked to parvovirus B19, influenza, CMV and Epstein-Barr virus. Because HLA typing was missing for some donors at each locus, association tests included only the typed subset. Correlated functional status among segregating V segments might reflect linkage disequilibrium, but an unknown experimental factor could not be ruled out. Sequencing depth was assumed to be roughly uniform across donors in the presence/absence analyses, though that assumption may not hold. While some public TCRs were present in many individuals, most TCR sequences turned up only very rarely across donors. The authors suggested that the approach could potentially be extended to other disease states and immunological phenotypes. Only TCR beta chains were sequenced in this cohort, and the absence of alpha or paired-chain data limited detectable features. In an earlier analysis of more than 500 of the donors, most TCR beta V segments appeared in productive rearrangements about 87% or about 30% of the time, broadly matching IMGT annotations. Specific HLA alleles were associated with 15,000 to 20,000 TCR beta sequences at a false discovery rate of 0.05 in a later analysis. A few of the identified cytomegalovirus-associated TCR beta chains were confirmed in vitro to be specific for cytomegalovirus antigens.

Remarks on this clone: Its recognized antigen is unknown. Base quality data are lacking; no much larger clone is found one base away.

The library was built by means of the immunoSEQ multiplex PCR assay. For the multiplex PCR, a mixture combining 60 forward primers for TCR Vbeta segments and 13 reverse primers for TCR Jbeta segments was used. The CDR3 region of rearranged TCR beta genes was amplified from genomic DNA by a multiplex PCR assay. The Illumina HiSeq System was used to sequence the amplified TCR beta libraries as 87-base-pair reads. The published analysis was carried out like this. In a later analysis, 70 million to 95 million unique TCR beta chains were counted across the roughly 670 repertoires, and roughly 11 million of these chains were shared by at least two donors. To remove PCR and sequencing errors, raw reads were error-corrected and collapsed into unique sequences using a nearest-neighbor algorithm that merged closely related sequences. Alignment of CDR3 sequences to IMGT reference sequences was used to assign V, D and J gene segments. Each retained sequence needed at least a six-nucleotide match to both a V gene segment and a J gene segment. Rearrangements were called productive when the CDR3 lacked stop codons and stayed in frame with V and J; all others were non-productive. CDR3 was defined according to IMGT convention as the region running from the second conserved V-encoded cysteine to the conserved J-encoded phenylalanine. The earlier analysis of about 560 of the donors excluded any sequence lacking an unambiguous match to a single V gene segment. An earlier analysis of a few hundred of the donors classified V segments as functional when productive rearrangements were above 56.7% and as segregating when the standard deviation between donors was above 5%. To diagnose cytomegalovirus status from the catalog of TCR beta chain sequences, a statistical classification framework was built. A later analysis assigned V and J genes by comparing TCR nucleotide sequences with IMGT/GENE-DB human TR gene sequences. In a later analysis, CDR3 sequences and most-parsimonious VDJ recombination scenarios were assigned using the TCRdist pipeline. In a later analysis, each TCR beta chain was defined by its CDR3 amino acid sequence together with its V-gene family, and reads without a unique V-gene family were excluded. To address suspected cross-contamination and a sequencing artifact, a later analysis removed approximately 600 highly shared, low-generation-probability nucleotide sequences. For each public chain, a later analysis derived a clonal expansion index from normalized ranks of inferred template counts within each repertoire. In a later analysis, generation probabilities were computed using a VDJ recombination model fitted to out-of-frame rearrangements, and the results were checked against IGoR. Hypergeometric tests were used in a later analysis to score TCR-TCR, TCR-HLA and TCR-CMV co-occurrence, with a repertoire-size bias correction applied to the TCR pairs. To estimate false discovery rates, a later analysis permuted the HLA or CMV assignments 20 times. In a later analysis, co-occurring TCRs were grouped with DBSCAN, and TCRdist sequence similarity was added when clustering was performed within HLA-allele-positive subsets. Repertoires with fewer than 30,000 or more than 120,000 public chains were left out of co-occurrence clustering, as were a handful of repertoires with anomalous nucleotide sharing. The source is immuneACCESS, and TCRdb retained only in-frame sequences with V and J called. Part of the clones is not carried over; for the studies checked, unresolved V genes explain less than half of this, and the remainder is unexplained. That table gives V, J and clone size, and the DNA gave D and trimming. This sample holds under 200,000 clones; 70% to 90% were observed only once. The ten most abundant clones make up 6% to 9% of the sample.

The CDR3 goes from the cysteine to the phenylalanine over 13 residues. Of all the DNA, just the CDR3 is kept, 39 bases in frame from base 1. As encoded in the germline V gene, CDR1 is SGHAT while CDR2 is FQNNGV. Compared with germline, V lacks 7 bases and J lacks 10 bases; bases without a gene match: 12. The sequencing input was PBMCs. The origin of this receptor is a woman aged 30 to 39 in good health and CMV-seropositive. Here the chain combines TRBV11-2 and TRBJ1-1, and 7 bases in between align with TRBD1. The sequenced DNA: TGTGCCAGCACCCTAGTAAGGACAGGAGGAGCTTTCTTT. Protein translation: CASTLVRTGGAFF. The variable domain in full, with residues beyond the CDR3 obtained from the reference TRBV11-2 and TRBJ1-1 genes, is EAGVAQSPRYKIIEKRQSVAFWCNPISGHATLYWYQQILGQGPKLLIQFQNNGVVDDSQLPKDRFSAERLKGVDSTLKIQPAKLEDSAVYLCASTLVRTGGAFFGQGTRLTVV.